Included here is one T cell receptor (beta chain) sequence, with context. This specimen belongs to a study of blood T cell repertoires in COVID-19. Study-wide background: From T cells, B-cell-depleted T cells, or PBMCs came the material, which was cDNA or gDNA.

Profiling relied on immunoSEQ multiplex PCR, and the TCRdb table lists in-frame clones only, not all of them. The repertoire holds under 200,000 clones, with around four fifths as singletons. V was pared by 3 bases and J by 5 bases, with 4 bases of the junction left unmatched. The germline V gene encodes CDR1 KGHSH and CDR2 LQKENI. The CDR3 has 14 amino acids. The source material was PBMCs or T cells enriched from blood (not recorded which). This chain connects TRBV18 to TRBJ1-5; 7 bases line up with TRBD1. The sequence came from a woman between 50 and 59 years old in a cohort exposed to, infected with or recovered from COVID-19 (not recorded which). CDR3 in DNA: TGTGCCAGCTCACCGACAGGGAGACATCAGCCCCAGCATTTT. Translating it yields CASSPTGRHQPQHF.